This T cell receptor beta chain came from a study of blood T cell repertoires in COVID-19. Sequencing was performed with immunoSEQ multiplex PCR; in TCRdb, only in-frame clones are kept and a portion is missing. The sample lists fewer than 350,000 clones, approximately 90% occurring once. Cohorts were assigned according to the clinical history that participants reported. The CDR3 is made up of 13 amino acids. Germline V gene data show CDR1 as SGHAT and CDR2 as FQNNGV. V shed 5 bases and J shed 5 bases, with 13 bases lying between them. The source of this sequence is a woman aged 25-40 years with acute COVID-19. Sequenced sample: PBMCs or T cells enriched from blood (not recorded which). The rearrangement uses TRBV11-2 and TRBJ2-7; D might be TRBD2 (6 bases). CDR3 residues: CASSQAGKNEQYF. The CDR3 DNA follows: TGTGCCAGCAGCCAGGCGGGGAAAAACGAGCAGTACTTC.